The source of this T cell receptor (beta chain) is a study of beta chain features in type 1 diabetes. Every participating donor gave one draw, a heparinised blood sample averaging about 120 mL. Findings and limits, study-wide: TCRB CDR3s were moderately but significantly shorter in Type 1 diabetes patients in all four CD4+ subsets. There were fewer insertions and more deletions at the VDJ junctions of type 1 diabetes patients.

There are 17 residues in the CDR3. Germline-derived CDR1 and CDR2 are LNHNV and YYDKDF (reference sequence). V trimming: 3 bases; J trimming: 0 bases; junction bases outside the gene matches: 7. In regard to this clone: What it binds is unknown.

The authors reverse transcribed all of the isolated RNA, so sequencing captured expressed TCRB transcripts. About 3.6 million reads was the average for naive, central memory and regulatory T cell samples. The assay was immunoSEQ multiplex PCR, and TCRdb's table has in-frame clones only and misses some. Found here are 900,000 or so clones, about a sixth of them singletons; the top ten hold about 0.025%. The TCR comes from a woman aged 18-35 years in good health. Input material: naive CD4+ T cells from blood. The rearrangement joins TRBV15 to TRBJ2-3, with TRBD2 identical over 9 bases. For the CDR3, the DNA is TGTGCCACCAGCAGCCTAGGGACTAGCTCTAGCACAGATACGCAGTATTTT. This gives the protein CATSSLGTSSSTDTQYF.